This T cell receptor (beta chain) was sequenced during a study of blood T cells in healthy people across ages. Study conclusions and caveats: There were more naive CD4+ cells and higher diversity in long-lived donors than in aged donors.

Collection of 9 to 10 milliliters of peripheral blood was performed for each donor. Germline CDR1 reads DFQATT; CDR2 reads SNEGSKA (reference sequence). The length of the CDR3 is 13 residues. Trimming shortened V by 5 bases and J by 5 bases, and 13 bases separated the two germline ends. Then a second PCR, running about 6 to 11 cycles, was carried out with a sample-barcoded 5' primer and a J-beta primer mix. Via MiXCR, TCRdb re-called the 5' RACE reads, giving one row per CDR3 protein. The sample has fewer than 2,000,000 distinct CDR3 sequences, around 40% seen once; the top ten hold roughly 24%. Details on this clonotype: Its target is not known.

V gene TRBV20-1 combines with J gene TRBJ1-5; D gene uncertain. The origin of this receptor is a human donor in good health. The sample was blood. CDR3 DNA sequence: TGCAGTGCTCTGGTAGAGCCGGATCAGCCCCAGCATTTT. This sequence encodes CSALVEPDQPQHF.